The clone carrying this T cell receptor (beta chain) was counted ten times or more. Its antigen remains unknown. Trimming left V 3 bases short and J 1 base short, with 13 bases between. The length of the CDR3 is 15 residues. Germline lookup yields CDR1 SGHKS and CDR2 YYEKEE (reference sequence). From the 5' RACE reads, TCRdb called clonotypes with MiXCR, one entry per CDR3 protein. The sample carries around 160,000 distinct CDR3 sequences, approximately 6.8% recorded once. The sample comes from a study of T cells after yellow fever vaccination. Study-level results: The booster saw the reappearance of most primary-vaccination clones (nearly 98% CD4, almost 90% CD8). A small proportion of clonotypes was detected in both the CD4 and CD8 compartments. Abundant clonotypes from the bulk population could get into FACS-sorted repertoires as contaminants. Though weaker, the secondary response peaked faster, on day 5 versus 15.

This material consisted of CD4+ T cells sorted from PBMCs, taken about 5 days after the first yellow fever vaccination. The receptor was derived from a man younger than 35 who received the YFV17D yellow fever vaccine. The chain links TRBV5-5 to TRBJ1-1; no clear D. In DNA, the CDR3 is TGTGCCAGCAGCTCACGTAGGACGGCGAACACTGAAGCTTTCTTT. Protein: CASSSRRTANTEAFF. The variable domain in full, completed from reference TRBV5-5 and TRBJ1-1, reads DAGVTQSPTHLIKTRGQQVTLRCSPISGHKSVSWYQQVLGQGPQFIFQYYEKEERGRGNFPDRFSARQFPNYSSELNVNALLLGDSALYLCASSSRRTANTEAFFGQGTRLTVV.